Here is one T cell receptor (beta chain) with its context. As yet, its antigen is unknown. This sample was taken from a study of high-grade serous ovarian cancer treatment subgroups. Study as a whole: Samples averaged around 13,000 reads and around 7,600 unique TCR beta rearrangements. Whole-study results and caveats: CDR1 and CDR2 were left unanalyzed; analyses focused on CDR3. Tumors within one patient showed repertoire similarity of roughly 0.095 to 0.8.

Tumor samples were taken before definitive surgery or chemotherapy. Data came from immunoSEQ multiplex PCR; TCRdb stores just in-frame clones and leaves some out. The sample holds roughly 8,700 clones; about 78% are singletons and the top ten take about a tenth. The CDR3 is 15 residues long. With 4 bases clipped from V and 2 bases from J, the junction kept 5 bases outside the gene matches. Germline V gene data show CDR1 as SGHDN and CDR2 as FVKESK. The sequence derives from a human donor with high-grade serous ovarian cancer. This sequence joins TRBV14 and TRBJ1-5; 7 bases are shared with TRBD1. The sequencing sample was made of tumor tissue. DNA for the CDR3: TGTGCCAGCAGCCTGGGACAGCGGGGCAATCAGCCCCAGCATTTT. As protein: CASSLGQRGNQPQHF.